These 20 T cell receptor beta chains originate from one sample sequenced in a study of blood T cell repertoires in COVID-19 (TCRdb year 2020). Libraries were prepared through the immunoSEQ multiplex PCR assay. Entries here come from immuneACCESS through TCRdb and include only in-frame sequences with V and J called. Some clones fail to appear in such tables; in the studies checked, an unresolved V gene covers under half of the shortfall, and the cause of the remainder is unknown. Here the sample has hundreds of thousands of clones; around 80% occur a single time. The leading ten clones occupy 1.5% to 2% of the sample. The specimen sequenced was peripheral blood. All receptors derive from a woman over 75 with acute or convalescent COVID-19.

The CDR3 nucleotides are TGTGCCAGCAGGGGACAGGGAGTAGATAATTCACCCCTCCACTTT. This encodes CASRGQGVDNSPLHF. This chain joins TRBV7-2 and TRBJ1-6; TRBD1 matches at 9 bases. Germline V gene sequence: CDR1 SGHTA, CDR2 FQGNSA. The CDR3 is 15 amino acids. The junction had 5 bases not matched to a gene; V was cut back by 6 bases and J by 5 bases.

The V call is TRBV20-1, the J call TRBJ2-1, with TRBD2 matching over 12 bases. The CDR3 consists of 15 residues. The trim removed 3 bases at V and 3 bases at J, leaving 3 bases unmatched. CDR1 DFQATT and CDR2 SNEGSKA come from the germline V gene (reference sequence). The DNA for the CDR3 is TGCAGTGCTAGTTGGACTAGCGGGAACTACAATGAGCAGTTCTTC. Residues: CSASWTSGNYNEQFF.

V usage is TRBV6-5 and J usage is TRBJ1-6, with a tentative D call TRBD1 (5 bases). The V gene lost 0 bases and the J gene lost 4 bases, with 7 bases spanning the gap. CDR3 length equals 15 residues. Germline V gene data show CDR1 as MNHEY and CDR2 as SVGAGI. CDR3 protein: CASSYSQEYNSPLHF. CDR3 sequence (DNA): TGTGCCAGCAGTTACTCACAGGAGTATAATTCACCCCTCCACTTT.

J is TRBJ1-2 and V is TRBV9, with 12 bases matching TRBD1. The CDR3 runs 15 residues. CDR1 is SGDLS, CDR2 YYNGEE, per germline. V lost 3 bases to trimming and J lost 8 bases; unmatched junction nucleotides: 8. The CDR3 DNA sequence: TGTGCCAGCAGCGCAGCAACCGGGACAGGGGGCGGCTACACCTTC. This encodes CASSAATGTGGGYTF.

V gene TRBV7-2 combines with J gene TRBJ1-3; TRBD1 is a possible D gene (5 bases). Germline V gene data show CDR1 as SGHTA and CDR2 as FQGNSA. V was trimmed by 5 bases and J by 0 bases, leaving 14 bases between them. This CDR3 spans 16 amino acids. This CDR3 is CASSLGRGFSGNTIYF. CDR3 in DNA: TGTGCCAGCAGCCTAGGGAGGGGCTTCTCTGGAAACACCATATATTTT.

The DNA for the CDR3 is TGCGCCAGCAGCCCAGGACTAGCGGGAGTGGAGACCCAGTACTTC. Its protein product is CASSPGLAGVETQYF. The chain couples TRBV5-1 to TRBJ2-5; TRBD2 agrees at 13 bases. Germline lookup yields CDR1 SGHRS and CDR2 YFSETQ. The CDR3 is made up of 15 amino acids. After removal of 4 bases from V and 5 bases from J, the junction contained 5 bases not matched to a gene.

Here the CDR3 DNA reads TGTGCCAGCAGCTTGGACAGTCCCACCGGGGAGCTGTTTTTT. This sequence encodes CASSLDSPTGELFF. This chain uses TRBV7-8 with TRBJ2-2, with a possible D match to TRBD1 (6 bases). With 3 bases removed from V and 4 bases from J, the gap between germline ends came to 9 bases. Germline CDR1 SGHVS, CDR2 FQNEAQ. The CDR3 runs to 14 residues.

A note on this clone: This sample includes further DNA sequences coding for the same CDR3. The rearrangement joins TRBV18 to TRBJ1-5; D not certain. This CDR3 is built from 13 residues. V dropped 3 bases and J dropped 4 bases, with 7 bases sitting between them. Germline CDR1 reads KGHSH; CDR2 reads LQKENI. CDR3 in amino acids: CASSPTGNQPQHF. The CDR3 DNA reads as TGTGCCAGCTCACCGACGGGTAATCAGCCCCAGCATTTT.

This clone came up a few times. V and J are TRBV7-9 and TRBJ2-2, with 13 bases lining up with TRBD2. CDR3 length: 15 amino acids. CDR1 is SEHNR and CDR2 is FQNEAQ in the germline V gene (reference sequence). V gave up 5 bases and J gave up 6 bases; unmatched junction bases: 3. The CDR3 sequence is CASSLGLAGAGELFF. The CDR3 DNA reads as TGTGCCAGCAGCCTCGGACTAGCGGGAGCCGGGGAGCTGTTTTTT. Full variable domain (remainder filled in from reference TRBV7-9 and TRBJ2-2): DTGVSQNPRHKITKRGQNVTFRCDPISEHNRLYWYRQTLGQGPEFLTYFQNEAQLEKSRLLSDRFSAERPKGSFSTLEIQRTEQGDSAMYLCASSLGLAGAGELFFGEGSRLTVL.

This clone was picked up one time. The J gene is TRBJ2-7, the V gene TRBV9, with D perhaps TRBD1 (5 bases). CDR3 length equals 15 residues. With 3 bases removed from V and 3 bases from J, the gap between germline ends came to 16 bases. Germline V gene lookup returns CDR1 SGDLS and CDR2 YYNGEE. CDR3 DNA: TGTGCCAGCAGCGCTCAGGTGGGGCGGAACTACGAGCAGTACTTC. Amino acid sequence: CASSAQVGRNYEQYF.

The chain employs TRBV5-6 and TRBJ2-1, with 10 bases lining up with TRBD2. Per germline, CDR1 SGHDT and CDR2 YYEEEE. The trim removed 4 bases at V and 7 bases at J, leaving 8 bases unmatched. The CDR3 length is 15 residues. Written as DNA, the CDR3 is TGTGCCAGCAGCGGGGGACTAGCGTTTCGGAATGAGCAGTTCTTC. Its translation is CASSGGLAFRNEQFF.

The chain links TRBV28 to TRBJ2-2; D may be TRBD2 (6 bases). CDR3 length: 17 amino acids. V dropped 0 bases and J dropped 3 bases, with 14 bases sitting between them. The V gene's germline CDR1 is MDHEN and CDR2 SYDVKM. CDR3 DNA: TGTGCCAGCAGTTTATGGCGGGGCTCGAGATACACCGGGGAGCTGTTTTTT. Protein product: CASSLWRGSRYTGELFF.

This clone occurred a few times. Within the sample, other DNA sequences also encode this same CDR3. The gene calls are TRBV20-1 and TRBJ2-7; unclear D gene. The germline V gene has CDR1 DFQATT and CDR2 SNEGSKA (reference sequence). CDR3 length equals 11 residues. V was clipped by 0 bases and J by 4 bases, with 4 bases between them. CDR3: CSARDSYEQYF. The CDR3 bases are TGCAGTGCTAGAGACAGTTACGAGCAGTACTTC.

CDR3 sequence: CASSLFPNQPQHF. The DNA for the CDR3 is TGCGCCAGCAGCTTATTCCCTAATCAGCCCCAGCATTTT. The chain uses TRBV5-1 and TRBJ1-5; D gene unclear. V lost 2 bases to trimming and J lost 4 bases, with 7 bases between them. The CDR3 runs to 13 residues. CDR1 and CDR2 from the germline V gene are SGHRS and YFSETQ.

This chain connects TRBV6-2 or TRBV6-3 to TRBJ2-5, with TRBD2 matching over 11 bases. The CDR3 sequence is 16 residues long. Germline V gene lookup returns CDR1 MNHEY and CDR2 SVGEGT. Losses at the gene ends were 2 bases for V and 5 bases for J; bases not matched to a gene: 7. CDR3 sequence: CASSYQLAGAWETQYF. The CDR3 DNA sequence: TGTGCCAGCAGTTACCAACTAGCGGGAGCTTGGGAGACCCAGTACTTC.

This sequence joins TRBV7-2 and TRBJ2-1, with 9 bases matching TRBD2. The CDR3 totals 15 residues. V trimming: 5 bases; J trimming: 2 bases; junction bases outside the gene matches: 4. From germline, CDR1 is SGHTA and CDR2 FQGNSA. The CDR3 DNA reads TGTGCCAGCAGCCTTAGCGGGAGCCCCTACAATGAGCAGTTCTTC. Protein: CASSLSGSPYNEQFF.

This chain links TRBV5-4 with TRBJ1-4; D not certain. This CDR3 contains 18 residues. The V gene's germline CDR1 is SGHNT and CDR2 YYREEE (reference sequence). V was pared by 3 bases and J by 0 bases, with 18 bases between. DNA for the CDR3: TGTGCCAGCAGCTCTGTCAACTTTAACAGTGCAACTAATGAAAAACTGTTTTTT. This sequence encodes CASSSVNFNSATNEKLFF.

The CDR3 spells CASSIAGSSYNEQFF. CDR3 nucleotide sequence: TGTGCCAGTAGTATAGCAGGAAGCTCCTACAATGAGCAGTTCTTC. This chain connects TRBV19 to TRBJ2-1; D call uncertain. Germline assignment: CDR1 LNHDA and CDR2 SQIVND (reference sequence). This CDR3 is built from 15 residues. V shed 1 base and J shed 0 bases, with 7 bases lying between them.

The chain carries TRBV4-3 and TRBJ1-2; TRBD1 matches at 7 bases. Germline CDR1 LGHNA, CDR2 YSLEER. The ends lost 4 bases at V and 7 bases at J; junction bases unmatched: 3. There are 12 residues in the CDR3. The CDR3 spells CASSPDRRGYTF. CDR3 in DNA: TGCGCCAGCAGCCCGGACAGGCGTGGCTACACCTTC.

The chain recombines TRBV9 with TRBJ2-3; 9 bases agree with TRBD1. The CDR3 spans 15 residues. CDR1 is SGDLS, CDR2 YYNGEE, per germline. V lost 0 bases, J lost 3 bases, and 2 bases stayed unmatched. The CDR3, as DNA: TGTGCCAGCAGCGTAGAACAGGGGGCGACAGATACGCAGTATTTT. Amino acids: CASSVEQGATDTQYF. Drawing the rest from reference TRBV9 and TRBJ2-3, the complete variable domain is DSGVTQTPKHLITATGQRVTLRCSPRSGDLSVYWYQQSLDQGLQFLIQYYNGEERAKGNILERFSAQQFPDLHSELNLSSLELGDSALYFCASSVEQGATDTQYFGPGTRLTVL.